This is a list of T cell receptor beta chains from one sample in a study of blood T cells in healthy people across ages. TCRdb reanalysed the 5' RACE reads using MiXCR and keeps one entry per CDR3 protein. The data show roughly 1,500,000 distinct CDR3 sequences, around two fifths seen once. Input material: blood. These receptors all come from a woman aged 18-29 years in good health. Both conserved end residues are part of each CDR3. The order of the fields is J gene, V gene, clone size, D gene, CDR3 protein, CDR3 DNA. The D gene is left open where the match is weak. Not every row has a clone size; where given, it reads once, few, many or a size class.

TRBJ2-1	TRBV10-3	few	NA	CAISDLGGGGRSNEQFF	TGTGCCATCAGTGATTTGGGAGGTGGAGGGCGGAGCAATGAGCAGTTCTTC
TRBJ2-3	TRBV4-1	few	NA	CASSQPGEDTQYF	TGCGCCAGCAGCCAACCAGGGGAGGATACGCAGTATTTT
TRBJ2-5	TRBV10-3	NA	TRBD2	CVISHGGAGETQYF	TGTGTCATCAGTCACGGGGGGGCCGGAGAGACCCAGTACTTC
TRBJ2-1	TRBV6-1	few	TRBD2	CASKTEPGLAVGKVGYNEQFF	TGTGCCAGCAAAACCGAACCGGGACTAGCGGTGGGGAAAGTGGGCTACAATGAGCAGTTCTTC
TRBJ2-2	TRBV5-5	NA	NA	CASSRLEHSVVGELFF	TGTGCCAGCAGCCGGCTGGAGCATTCCGTAGTCGGGGAGCTGTTTTTT
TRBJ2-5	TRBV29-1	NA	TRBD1	CSQTRQGLYNEQYF	TGCAGCCAAACCCGACAGGGGCTATACAATGAGCAGTACTTC
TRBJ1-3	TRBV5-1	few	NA	CASSALIGASGNTIYF	TGCGCCAGCAGCGCGCTAATCGGGGCTTCTGGAAACACCATATATTTT
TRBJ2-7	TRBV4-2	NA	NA	CASSQDRDTFYEQYF	TGTGCCAGCAGCCAAGATAGGGACACGTTCTACGAGCAGTACTTC
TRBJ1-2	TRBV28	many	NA	CASRGGTEDYGYTF	TGTGCCAGCAGGGGGGGAACAGAGGACTATGGCTACACCTTC
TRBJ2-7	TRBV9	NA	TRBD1	CASSPSGTDIFGEQYF	TGTGCCAGCAGCCCCTCCGGGACAGATATTTTTGGCGAGCAGTACTTC
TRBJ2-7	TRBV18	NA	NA	CASSPRRAIFYEQYF	TGTGCCAGCTCACCACGGCGGGCTATCTTCTACGAGCAGTACTTC
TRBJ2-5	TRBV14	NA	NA	CASSRQNLEQYF	TGTGCCAGCAGTCGACAGAATTTAGAGCAGTACTTC
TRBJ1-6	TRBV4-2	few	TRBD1	CASSPEFRQGVNSPLHF	TGTGCCAGCAGCCCGGAATTCCGACAGGGGGTTAATTCACCCCTCCACTTT
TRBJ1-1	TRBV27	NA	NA	CASSQLGGDTEAFF	TGTGCCAGCAGTCAGCTTGGAGGGGACACTGAAGCTTTCTTT
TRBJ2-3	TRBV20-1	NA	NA	CSARRPLGSGDTDTQYF	TGCAGTGCTAGACGTCCTCTGGGTAGCGGTGACACAGATACGCAGTATTTT
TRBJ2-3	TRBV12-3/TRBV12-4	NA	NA	CASSRLFGADTQYF	TGTGCCAGCAGCCGGCTATTTGGCGCAGATACGCAGTATTTT
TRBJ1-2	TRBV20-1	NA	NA	CRGGTGYGYTF	TGCAGGGGGGGGACGGGCTATGGCTACACCTTC
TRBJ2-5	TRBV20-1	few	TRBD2	CSAVGLGETQYF	TGCAGTGCTGTGGGACTAGGAGAGACCCAGTACTTC
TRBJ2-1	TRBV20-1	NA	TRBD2	CSATGTSGLNEQFF	TGCAGTGCTACCGGGACTAGCGGGTTAAATGAGCAGTTCTTC
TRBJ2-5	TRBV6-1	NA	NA	CASRGVGQETQYF	TGTGCCAGCAGGGGCGTTGGCCAGGAGACCCAGTACTTC
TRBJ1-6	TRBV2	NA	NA	CASSDKLGSPPHF	TGTGCCAGCAGTGATAAATTGGGTTCACCCCCCCACTTT
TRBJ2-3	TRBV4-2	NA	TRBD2	CASALSGGGVSDTQYF	TGTGCCAGCGCTCTCAGCGGGGGGGGGGTCTCCGATACGCAGTATTTT
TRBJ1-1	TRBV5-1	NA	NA	CASRGVMGTEAFF	TGCGCCAGCAGGGGCGTAATGGGGACTGAAGCTTTCTTT
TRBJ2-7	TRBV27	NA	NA	CASIPTGGPYNEQYF	TGTGCCAGCATTCCAACCGGCGGGCCGTACAATGAGCAGTACTTC
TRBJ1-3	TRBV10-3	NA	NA	CAIREQGSPGNTIYF	TGTGCCATCAGGGAACAGGGATCCCCTGGAAACACCATATATTTT
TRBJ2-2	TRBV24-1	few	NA	CATSDTKNTGELFF	TGTGCCACCAGTGACACTAAAAACACCGGGGAGCTGTTTTTT
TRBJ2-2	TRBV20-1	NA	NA	CSARVADANTGELFF	TGCAGTGCTAGAGTGGCAGACGCGAACACCGGGGAGCTGTTTTTT
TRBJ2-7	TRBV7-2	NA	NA	CASSTIQSYEQYF	TGTGCCAGCAGCACCATACAGAGCTACGAGCAGTACTTC
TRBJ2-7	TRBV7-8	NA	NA	CASIPTSGFGSYEQYF	TGTGCCAGCATCCCTACCTCCGGGTTCGGGTCCTACGAGCAGTACTTC
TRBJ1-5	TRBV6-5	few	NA	CASYPPTSGLHF	TGTGCCAGCTACCCCCCGACATCAGGTCTGCATTTT
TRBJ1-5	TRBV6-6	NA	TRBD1	CASKPGTGGNQPQHF	TGTGCCAGCAAACCGGGGACAGGGGGCAATCAGCCCCAGCATTTT
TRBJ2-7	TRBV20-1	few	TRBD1	CSARRTGRYEQYF	TGCAGTGCCAGACGGACAGGACGCTACGAGCAGTACTTC
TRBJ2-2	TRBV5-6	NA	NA	CASSFGQGARGELFF	TGTGCCAGCTCCTTCGGCCAGGGTGCCCGGGGGGAGCTGTTTTTT
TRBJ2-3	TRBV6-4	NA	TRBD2	CASSVSTSGDSTDTQYF	TGTGCCAGCAGTGTCTCGACTAGCGGGGATAGCACAGATACGCAGTATTTT
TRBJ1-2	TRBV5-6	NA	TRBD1	CASSAGQGALGGYTF	TGTGCCAGCAGCGCCGGACAGGGGGCGTTAGGTGGCTACACCTTC
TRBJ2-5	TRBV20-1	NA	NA	CSANTDGETQYF	TGCAGTGCTAACACGGACGGGGAGACCCAGTACTTC
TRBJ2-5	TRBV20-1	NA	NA	CSGRDNSQETQYF	TGCAGTGGGCGAGACAACTCCCAAGAGACCCAGTACTTC
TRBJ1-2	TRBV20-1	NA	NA	CSARTAESYTF	TGCAGTGCTAGAACCGCTGAGAGCTACACCTTC
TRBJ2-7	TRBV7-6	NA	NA	CASSLAEAGSHYEQYF	TGTGCCAGCAGCTTAGCGGAGGCGGGATCCCACTACGAGCAGTACTTC
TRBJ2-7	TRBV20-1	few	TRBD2	CSAPGLATAGSYEQYF	TGCAGTGCCCCGGGACTAGCGACAGCGGGTTCCTACGAGCAGTACTTC
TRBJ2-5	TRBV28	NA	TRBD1	CASSLLTGRETQYF	TGTGCCAGCAGTCTCCTGACAGGGCGAGAGACCCAGTACTTC
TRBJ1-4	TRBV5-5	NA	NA	CASNSPTFYSATNEKLFF	TGTGCCAGCAACTCGCCGACTTTTTACAGCGCAACTAATGAAAAACTGTTTTTT
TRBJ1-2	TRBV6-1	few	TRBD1	CASRPPGTANLNGGYTF	TGTGCCAGCAGACCCCCCGGGACAGCCAATCTGAATGGGGGCTACACCTTC
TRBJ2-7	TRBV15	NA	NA	CALSSGGEQYF	TGTGCCCTCTCATCGGGTGGTGAGCAGTACTTC
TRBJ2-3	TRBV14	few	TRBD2	CASSQDLLAGVIDTQYF	TGTGCCAGCAGCCAAGATCTGTTAGCGGGAGTTATAGATACGCAGTATTTT
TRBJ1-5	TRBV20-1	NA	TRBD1	CSARTGQAGSQPQHF	TGCAGTGCTAGAACGGGACAGGCAGGGAGTCAGCCCCAGCATTTT
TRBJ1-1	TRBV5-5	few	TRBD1	CASSLAGTGDHTEAFF	TGTGCCAGCAGCTTGGCCGGGACAGGGGATCACACTGAAGCTTTCTTT
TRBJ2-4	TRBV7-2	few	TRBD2	CASSPTGTTKNIQYF	TGTGCCAGCAGCCCGACCGGGACTACGAAAAACATTCAGTACTTC
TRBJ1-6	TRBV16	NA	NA	CASSLGQIHSPLHF	TGTGCCAGCAGCCTCGGACAGATACATTCACCCCTCCACTTT
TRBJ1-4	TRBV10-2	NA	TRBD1	CASSDLGQGALFF	TGCGCCAGCAGTGATTTGGGACAGGGGGCTCTGTTTTTT
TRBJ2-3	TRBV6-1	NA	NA	CASSESGTQLDTQYF	TGTGCCAGCAGTGAATCGGGGACTCAGTTAGATACGCAGTATTTT
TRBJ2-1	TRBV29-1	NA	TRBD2	CSVTSGTNNEQFF	TGCAGCGTGACTAGCGGGACCAACAATGAGCAGTTCTTC
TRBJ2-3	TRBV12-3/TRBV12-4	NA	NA	CASKPRVGDTQYF	TGTGCCAGCAAACCCCGGGTCGGAGATACGCAGTATTTT
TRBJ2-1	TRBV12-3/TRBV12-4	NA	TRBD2	CASSSETSGGPRREQFF	TGTGCCAGCAGTTCCGAGACTAGCGGGGGGCCCCGGAGAGAGCAGTTCTTC
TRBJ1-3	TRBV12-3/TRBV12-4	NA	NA	CASLGRNTIYF	TGTGCCAGCTTGGGGAGAAACACCATATATTTT